Listed here are 23 T cell receptor beta chains from one sample, sequenced in a study of Graves' ophthalmopathy and Graves' hyperthyroidism. The study amplified TCR beta CDR3 regions using RNA transcripts. Investigators did first-round RT-PCR with HTBI primers, then second-round multiplex PCR. TCRdb redid the calling of the multiplex PCR reads with MiXCR, one entry per CDR3 protein. The sample holds hundreds of thousands of distinct CDR3 sequences, 22% seen once. Sequencing input: peripheral blood. These receptors were collected from a woman aged 18-30 years with stable Graves' hyperthyroidism. Some clones in this sample may be carry-over from other donors' samples.

V is TRBV19 and J is TRBJ1-2, with TRBD1 as a possible D gene (5 bases). CDR1 is LNHDA, CDR2 SQIVND, per germline (reference sequence). The CDR3 has 14 amino acids. V dropped 3 bases and J dropped 3 bases, with 11 bases sitting between them. This CDR3 reads CASSIRDFDYGYTF. DNA for the CDR3: TGTGCCAGTAGTATCAGGGATTTCGACTATGGCTACACCTTC.

This clonotype was detected only a few times. This chain's CDR3 is CASSLYGTAETQYF. As DNA, the CDR3 is TGTGCCAGCAGTTTATACGGGACGGCAGAGACCCAGTACTTC. The chain joins TRBV28 to TRBJ2-5, with D perhaps given as TRBD1 or TRBD2 (5 bases each). CDR1 is MDHEN and CDR2 is SYDVKM in the germline V gene. V lost 1 base and J lost 4, with 10 bases in between. The CDR3 is 14 residues long.

This clonotype was counted a few times. The chain uses TRBV20-1 and TRBJ1-5; D not certain. The CDR3 is 13 amino acids. Germline values: CDR1 DFQATT, CDR2 SNEGSKA (reference sequence). Trimming shortened V by 2 bases and J by 9 bases, and 14 bases separated the two germline ends. The CDR3 sequence: CSARSNPARPQHF. The CDR3 coding sequence is TGCAGTGCTAGATCGAACCCCGCAAGGCCCCAGCATTTT.

Ten or more counts support this clonotype. The J gene is TRBJ1-6, the V gene TRBV28; D is undetermined. V was trimmed by 6 bases and J by 7 bases, leaving 13 bases between them. Per germline, CDR1 MDHEN and CDR2 SYDVKM. The CDR3 consists of 14 residues. CDR3 residues: CASRTGWANSPLHF. CDR3 sequence (DNA): TGTGCCAGCAGGACCGGTTGGGCAAATTCACCCCTCCACTTT.

This clonotype occurred many times. The gene calls are TRBV30 and TRBJ2-7; the D gene is possibly TRBD2 (6 bases). The CDR3 runs 15 residues. V was clipped by 0 bases and J by 5 bases, with 17 bases between them. Germline loops: CDR1 GTSNPN, CDR2 SVGIG (reference sequence). CDR3 in DNA: TGTGCCTGGAGTGTACTAGACGGCGGAGGGAACGAGCAGTACTTC. As protein: CAWSVLDGGGNEQYF.

There are many counts of this clonotype. The chain carries TRBV11-2 and TRBJ2-5, with D perhaps TRBD2 (6 bases). V dropped 3 bases and J dropped 5 bases, with 16 bases sitting between them. CDR1 SGHAT and CDR2 FQNNGV come from the germline V gene. CDR3 length: 15 residues. CDR3 loop: CASSFTAGTGETQYF. In DNA form, the CDR3 reads TGTGCCAGCAGCTTTACGGCGGGGACGGGTGAGACCCAGTACTTC.

There are many counts of this clonotype. The V call is TRBV3-1, the J call TRBJ1-6; D is unresolved. V shed 4 bases and J shed 5 bases, with 12 bases lying between them. The CDR3 spans 15 residues. Germline CDR1 LGHDT, CDR2 YNNKEL (reference sequence). The CDR3 region is CASSLRGPDNSPLHF. The DNA of the CDR3 is TGTGCCAGCAGCCTACGGGGTCCCGATAATTCACCCCTCCACTTT.

In DNA form, the CDR3 reads TGCGCCAGCAGAGAACGGGGATATAGCAATCAGCCCCAGCATTTT. Translated, it gives CASRERGYSNQPQHF. The V call is TRBV10-1, the J call TRBJ1-5; D gene ambiguous. This CDR3 comprises 15 residues. V gave up 6 bases and J gave up 0 bases, with 12 bases separating them. CDR1 is WNHNN and CDR2 is SYGVQD in the germline V gene (reference sequence).

This clonotype was detected many times. The J gene is TRBJ2-5, the V gene TRBV6-1; maybe TRBD1 (6 bases). V was pared by 5 bases and J by 5 bases, with 9 bases between. Germline CDR1 and CDR2: MNHNS and SASEGT. This CDR3 spans 12 amino acids. The CDR3 loop is CASSIDRETQYF. The CDR3 DNA sequence: TGTGCCAGCAGTATAGACAGGGAGACCCAGTACTTC.

Only a few counts were recorded for this clonotype. The V gene is TRBV11-1, the J gene TRBJ2-3, with 8 positions matching TRBD2. Trimming at V came to 5 bases and at J to 0 bases, leaving 13 bases not matched to a gene. The CDR3 sequence is 18 residues long. From germline, CDR1 is SGHAT and CDR2 FQDESV (reference sequence). The CDR3 DNA is TGTGCCAGCAGCCGAGGGAGTAGCGGGGCTTTAAGCACAGATACGCAGTATTTT. It yields the protein CASSRGSSGALSTDTQYF.

This clonotype came up many times. The chain joins TRBV12-3 or TRBV12-4 to TRBJ2-3, with TRBD1 matching over 9 bases. The V and J ends lost 8 bases and 4 bases, in that order; junction bases with no gene match: 7. CDR3 size: 14 residues. The CDR3 sequence: CASSTQGAADTQYF. CDR3 DNA: TGTGCCAGCTCGACACAGGGGGCTGCAGATACGCAGTATTTT.

V usage is TRBV2 and J usage is TRBJ2-5; 7 bases are a match to TRBD2. V lost 7 bases and J lost 5; bases outside the gene matches: 16. This CDR3 has 16 amino acids. Looked up from germline, CDR1 is SNHLY and CDR2 is FYNNEI. In DNA form, the CDR3 reads TGTGCCAGCAATCCCCGGACTAGAACGCTTAGGGAGACCCAGTACTTC. Amino acids: CASNPRTRTLRETQYF.

The chain uses TRBV6-1 and TRBJ2-7, with 10 bases matching TRBD1. CDR1 is MNHNS and CDR2 is SASEGT in the germline V gene. This CDR3 region has 15 residues. The V gene end was trimmed by 1 base and the J gene end by 2 bases; junction bases not matched to a gene: 2. The CDR3 DNA reads TGTGCCAGCAGTGAAGTTGGACAGGGGGCCTACGAGCAGTACTTC. Protein sequence: CASSEVGQGAYEQYF.

This clonotype was picked up a small number of times. This may be a read error: a much more frequent sequence differs by one nucleotide. V usage is TRBV24-1 and J usage is TRBJ2-5; D may correspond to TRBD1 or TRBD2 (5 bases each). The CDR3 consists of 13 residues. Looked up from germline, CDR1 is KGHDR and CDR2 is SFDVKD. CDR3 DNA sequence: TGTGCCACCAGTGATTTTTTGTATGGGACCAAGTACTTC. Translation: CATSDFLYGTKYF.

The table lists this clonotype with many counts. The chain carries TRBV12-3 or TRBV12-4 and TRBJ2-5; D might be TRBD2 (6 bases). The V end was cut by 4 bases, the J end by 2 bases, with 11 bases between. The CDR3 runs to 14 residues. CDR3 DNA sequence: TGTGCCAGCAGTTGGGGGAGGCAGCAAGAGACCCAGTACTTC. Translating gives CASSWGRQQETQYF.

The rearrangement uses TRBV6-1 and TRBJ2-5; the D gene is possibly TRBD1 (7 bases). V shed 4 bases and J shed 5 bases, with 17 bases lying between them. This CDR3 contains 15 residues. CDR1 is MNHNS and CDR2 is SASEGT in the germline V gene. The CDR3 protein is CASSARLTGRETQYF. The CDR3 DNA sequence: TGTGCCAGCAGTGCACGGTTGACAGGGAGGGAGACCCAGTACTTC.

The sample holds many counts of this clonotype. The chain is built from TRBV20-1 and TRBJ1-2; no clear D gene. V lost 3 bases and J lost 4, with 6 bases in between. Germline V gene lookup returns CDR1 DFQATT and CDR2 SNEGSKA (reference sequence). The CDR3 loop spans 11 amino acids. This CDR3 is CSASDGYGYTF. DNA for the CDR3: TGCAGTGCTAGTGACGGCTATGGCTACACCTTC.

This clonotype is a singleton in its sample. Germline is not matched at one junction end, which may reflect a read error. The rearrangement uses TRBV28 and TRBJ2-2; TRBD2 agrees at 7 bases. Germline-derived CDR1 and CDR2 are MDHEN and SYDVKM. The CDR3 consists of 16 residues. The CDR3 DNA reads as TGTGCCAGCAGTCTCCTCCCGGGACTACCTACCGGGGAGCTGTCTTTT. Amino acid sequence: CASSLLPGLPTGELSF. The complete variable domain, with remaining parts taken from reference TRBV28 and TRBJ2-2, reads DVKVTQSSRYLVKRTGEKVFLECVQDMDHENMFWYRQDPGLGLRLIYFSYDVKMKEKGDIPEGYSVSREKKERFSLILESASTNQTSMYLCASSLLPGLPTGELSFGEGSRLTVL.

This clonotype was seen a handful of times. No conserved phenylalanine or tryptophan is present at the end of the CDR3, so a read error is the likely explanation. This chain links TRBV27 with TRBJ1-6; D call uncertain. V gave up 2 bases and J gave up 6 bases, with 5 bases separating them. This CDR3 region has 13 residues. CDR1 is MNHEY and CDR2 is SMNVEV in the germline V gene (reference sequence). As DNA, the CDR3 is TGTGCCAGCAGTTTACTTACTAATTCACCCCTCCACTTG. It translates to CASSLLTNSPLHL.

Ten or more counts support this clonotype. The chain couples TRBV9 to TRBJ2-2; D gene uncertain. In germline, CDR1 is SGDLS, CDR2 YYNGEE. Trimming shortened V by 0 bases and J by 5 bases, and 11 bases separated the two germline ends. This CDR3 is built from 15 residues. CDR3 DNA: TGTGCCAGCAGCGTAGAACCGGACGGGACCGGGGAGCTGTTTTTT. This sequence encodes CASSVEPDGTGELFF. Full variable domain (rest looked up from reference TRBV9 and TRBJ2-2): DSGVTQTPKHLITATGQRVTLRCSPRSGDLSVYWYQQSLDQGLQFLIQYYNGEERAKGNILERFSAQQFPDLHSELNLSSLELGDSALYFCASSVEPDGTGELFFGEGSRLTVL.

Of note for this clonotype: It may be a read error: a sequence one base away is much more abundant. The chain has TRBV28 and TRBJ2-7, with TRBD2 matching over 7 bases. The V gene's germline CDR1 is MDHEN and CDR2 SYDVKM. J gave up 4 bases and V 10 bases, and 13 bases lay outside the gene matches. This CDR3 is 14 amino acids long. DNA of the CDR3: TGTGCCAACCCCCCCGGGCGGGAGACATACGAGCAGTACTTC. It is translated as CANPPGRETYEQYF.

The gene calls are TRBV3-1 and TRBJ2-5, with 9 bases lining up with TRBD1. CDR3 length equals 15 residues. CDR1 and CDR2 (germline): LGHDT, YNNKEL (reference sequence). Trimming removed 4 bases from V and 5 bases from J; junction bases left unmatched: 8. The CDR3 region is CASSLRDRAWETQYF. CDR3 bases: TGTGCCAGCAGCCTTCGGGACAGGGCCTGGGAGACCCAGTACTTC.

Turning to this clonotype: The germline gene is not matched at one end of the junction; a read error may be the cause. The chain employs TRBV20-1 and TRBJ1-2; no clear D gene. Germline-derived CDR1 and CDR2 are DFQATT and SNEGSKA (reference sequence). This CDR3 comprises 13 residues. In DNA, the CDR3 is TGCAGTGCTATAGAGGAGGTCATCTATTGCTACACCTTC. This codes for CSAIEEVIYCYTF.